The TCR beta chain described here comes from a study of OX40 agonist ivuxolimab in advanced cancers. Study as a whole: Past anti-PD-1, anti-PD-L1 or anti-CTLA-4 therapy was accepted, and 40% to 50% had received some.

Study results and caveats: CD8+ T cells were the subset that, on average, had more expanded clones than CD4+. At 0.1 to 3.0 mg/kg and by week 6, clonal expansion occurred in CD4+ and CD8+ blood T cells.

Sequencing used immunoSEQ multiplex PCR; TCRdb keeps in-frame clones, though not all of them. The table records 60,000 to 70,000 clones, around 90% of them present only once. The CDR3 is 12 amino acids. With 2 bases removed from V and 5 bases from J, the gap between germline ends came to 6 bases. The V gene's germline CDR1 is SEHNR and CDR2 FQNEAQ (reference sequence). In regard to this clone: Antigen unknown.

This chain uses TRBV7-9 with TRBJ2-5, with no clear D. The sequence derives from an adult with an advanced solid tumor such as melanoma, head and neck, liver or kidney cancer. Sequenced here: CD4+ or CD8+ T cells sorted from blood, sampled in a trial of the OX40 agonist ivuxolimab. The CDR3 reads CASSLLEETQYF. The CDR3 nucleotides read TGTGCCAGCAGCTTACTAGAGGAGACCCAGTACTTC. The whole variable domain, filled in from reference TRBV7-9 and TRBJ2-5, reads DTGVSQNPRHKITKRGQNVTFRCDPISEHNRLYWYRQTLGQGPEFLTYFQNEAQLEKSRLLSDRFSAERPKGSFSTLEIQRTEQGDSAMYLCASSLLEETQYFGPGTRLLVL.